The next 26 T cell receptor beta chains were all read from a single sample in a study of tumor and adjacent non-tumor tissue in lung cancer. This sample's RNA came from whole unsorted tissue. This non-tumor lung sample came from over 3 cm beyond the tumor edge. A modified ARM-PCR protocol with three rounds of nested PCR amplified TCRbeta. One entry per CDR3 protein, called by TCRdb with MiXCR from the multiplex PCR reads. The sample carries fewer than 100,000 distinct CDR3 sequences, 76% recorded once. The specimen was distant non-tumor lung tissue. These receptors all stem from a woman in her fifties or sixties with non-small cell lung cancer.

The chain has TRBV5-1 and TRBJ2-7, with no clear D. The ends were cut back, 0 bases at V and 2 bases at J, with 9 bases in the middle. CDR3 size: 14 residues. Germline loops: CDR1 SGHRS, CDR2 YFSETQ. As DNA, the CDR3 is TGCGCCAGCAGCTTGGCCGCGGCCACCTACGAGCAGTACTTC. This codes for CASSLAAATYEQYF.

Turning to this clonotype: At one end, the junction sequence differs from germline, possibly due to a read error. The chain links TRBV11-2 to TRBJ2-7; no clear D gene. This CDR3 contains 13 residues. Germline assignment: CDR1 SGHAT and CDR2 FQNNGV. The CDR3 protein is CANSRELCAEQYF. CDR3 nucleotide sequence: TGTGCCAACAGCCGTGAATTATGCGCCGAGCAGTACTTT.

The chain is built from TRBV11-2 and TRBJ2-5; the D is unclear. With 8 bases removed from V and 4 bases from J, the gap between germline ends came to 17 bases. The CDR3 covers 14 residues. Looked up from germline, CDR1 is SGHAT and CDR2 is FQNNGV. This chain's CDR3 is CASCLVLVGETQYF. The CDR3 coding sequence is TGTGCCAGCTGTTTAGTTCTAGTGGGAGAGACCCAGTACTTC.

Concerning this clonotype: One end of the junction is discordant with germline, which a read error may explain. The rearrangement links TRBV29-1 to TRBJ2-2, with 7 bases fitting TRBD2. The CDR3 length is 16 residues. Germline CDR1 reads SQVTM; CDR2 reads ANQGSEA. CDR3 coding DNA: TGCAGCGCGATGACTAGTGGGAGGGAAGGCACCGAGGAGCTGTTTTTT. Translating gives CSAMTSGREGTEELFF.

For this clonotype: A read error may account for a junction end that differs from germline. The chain is built from TRBV14 and TRBJ2-7, with no clear D. There are 12 residues in the CDR3. In germline, CDR1 is SGHDN, CDR2 FVKESK. CDR3 loop: CASSYDTYEQYF. The CDR3 bases are TGTGCCAGCAGCTATGACACCTACGAGCAGTATTTC. The full variable domain, its missing parts supplied by reference TRBV14 and TRBJ2-7, is EAGVTQFPSHSVIEKGQTVTLRCDPISGHDNLYWYRRVMGKEIKFLLHFVKESKQDESGMPNNRFLAERTGGTYSTLKVQPAELEDSGVYFCASSYDTYEQYFGPGTRLTVT.

This chain's CDR3 is CASSSLAETAMQFF. CDR3 nucleotides: TGTGCCAGCAGTTCTCTTGCCGAGACAGCAATGCAGTTCTTC. The chain couples TRBV11-2 to TRBJ2-1; TRBD1 is a possible D gene (5 bases). CDR3 length: 14 residues. Germline CDR1 SGHAT, CDR2 FQNNGV. V was trimmed by 6 bases and J by 12 bases, leaving 21 bases between them.

As for this clonotype: At one end, the junction sequence differs from germline, possibly due to a read error. The chain carries TRBV5-6 and TRBJ2-1; D is uncertain. The V gene's germline CDR1 is SGHDT and CDR2 YYEEEE. The CDR3 runs 12 residues. CDR3 amino acids: CVSSLACNEQFF. The CDR3, as DNA: TGTGTCAGCAGCTTGGCTTGCAATGAGCAGTTCTTC.

Of note for this clonotype: A read error may account for a junction end that differs from germline. The J gene is TRBJ2-7, the V gene TRBV11-2; 8 bases map to TRBD1. The CDR3 covers 15 residues. Germline V gene sequence: CDR1 SGHAT, CDR2 FQNNGV. CDR3 DNA: TGTGCCTGCAGCACCGGGACAGGCCGCATCTACGAGCAGTACTTC. Translated: CACSTGTGRIYEQYF. The whole variable domain, remainder taken from reference TRBV11-2 and TRBJ2-7, is EAGVAQSPRYKIIEKRQSVAFWCNPISGHATLYWYQQILGQGPKLLIQFQNNGVVDDSQLPKDRFSAERLKGVDSTLKIQPAKLEDSAVYLCACSTGTGRIYEQYFGPGTRLTVT.

A note on this clonotype: One end of the junction does not line up with germline, which may come from a read error. CDR3 DNA: TGTTCCACCCAACTCAGTGGGAGCACAGATACGCAGTATTTT. It is translated as CSTQLSGSTDTQYF. This chain uses TRBV24-1 with TRBJ2-3; D is uncertain. In germline, CDR1 is KGHDR, CDR2 SFDVKD. The CDR3 spans 14 residues.

About this clonotype: The junction does not match germline at one end; this may be a read error. The DNA for the CDR3 is TGTGCCAGTAGTCGCCTTGGACACAGACTAACCGGGGGGCTGTTTTTT. The encoded protein is CASSRLGHRLTGGLFF. The V gene is TRBV6-2 or TRBV6-3, the J gene TRBJ2-2, with D perhaps matching TRBD2 (6 bases). The V gene's germline CDR1 is MNHEY and CDR2 SVGEGT. The CDR3 is made up of 16 amino acids.

As for this clonotype: A read error may be the cause here, since a much bigger clone is one base away. The chain combines TRBV20-1 with TRBJ1-1, with TRBD1 as a possible D gene (6 bases). CDR1 is DFQATT, CDR2 SNEGSKA, per germline (reference sequence). The CDR3 is 12 residues long. In nucleotides, the CDR3 is TGCAGTCCTAGGATCATGGGGGGGCAAGCTTTCTTT. Protein sequence: CSPRIMGGQAFF.

This chain links TRBV11-2 with TRBJ2-1, with 9 bases aligning to TRBD1. The germline V gene encodes CDR1 SGHAT and CDR2 FQNNGV. Trimming removed 6 bases from V and 9 bases from J; junction bases left unmatched: 15. The CDR3 contains 16 residues. CDR3 sequence (DNA): TGTGCCAGCAGTTCGGAAGCGGGACAGGGATTCACTGAGCAGTTCTTC. This encodes CASSSEAGQGFTEQFF.

Concerning this clonotype itself: At one of its ends the junction is not consistent with the germline gene, which may arise from a read error. The CDR3 is CASSLDRGNSLFHF. Here the CDR3 DNA reads TGTGCCAGCAGTTTAGACAGGGGTAATTCACTCTTCCACTTT. The chain is built from TRBV11-2 and TRBJ1-6; TRBD1 agrees at 8 bases. The CDR3 extends over 14 amino acids. Germline CDR1 reads SGHAT; CDR2 reads FQNNGV.

A remark on this clonotype: The junction departs from the called germline gene at one end, perhaps through a read error. The chain uses TRBV6-6 and TRBJ2-2, with 12 positions matching TRBD2. The germline CDR1 and CDR2 sequences are MNHNY and SVGAGI (reference sequence). The CDR3 consists of 21 residues. In DNA, the CDR3 is TGTGCCAGCAGATTCAACCCTTCCTCCGGGACTAGCGGGCCTAACACCGGGGAGATGTTTTTT. Amino acids: CASRFNPSSGTSGPNTGEMFF.

This clonotype was seen only once. The CDR3 does not end in the conserved phenylalanine or tryptophan, so this is likely a read error. V and J are TRBV28 and TRBJ2-7; D tentatively fits TRBD1 or TRBD2 (7 bases each). The V gene's germline CDR1 is MDHEN and CDR2 SYDVKM. Trimming shortened V by 5 bases and J by 1 base, and 21 bases separated the two germline ends. The CDR3 has 17 amino acids. CDR3 sequence (DNA): TGTGCCAGCAGTACCCCAGGGGGGGGCCGGAAGTCCTACGAGCAGTACTTA. As protein: CASSTPGGGRKSYEQYL.

In the case of this clonotype: Lacking the conserved final phenylalanine or tryptophan, this CDR3 likely reflects a read error. The chain employs TRBV5-4 and TRBJ2-7; 14 bases agree with TRBD2. Germline CDR1 SGHNT, CDR2 YYREEE (reference sequence). This CDR3 is built from 15 residues. Trimming cost V 5 bases and J 7 bases; bases outside gene matches: 8. The CDR3 bases are TGTGCCAGCAGTCCCGGACTAGCGGGAGGTGGTGAGCAGTACATC. Protein sequence: CASSPGLAGGGEQYI.

In the case of this clonotype: At one end, the junction sequence differs from germline, possibly due to a read error. V and J are TRBV28 and TRBJ2-2, with D perhaps being TRBD1 or TRBD2 (5 bases each). Germline V gene data show CDR1 as MDHEN and CDR2 as SYDVKM. The CDR3 runs 15 residues. The CDR3 coding sequence is TGTGCCAGCAGTTTATCTAGAGGGGTACCCGGGAAGCTGTTTTTT. Encoded protein: CASSLSRGVPGKLFF.

Comments on this clonotype: Relative to the germline gene, one junction end is altered; a read error may explain this. The V and J genes are TRBV4-1 and TRBJ2-7, with D perhaps TRBD2 (5 bases). The CDR3 spans 14 residues. The V gene's germline CDR1 is MGHRA and CDR2 YSYEKL. DNA for the CDR3: TGCGCGAGCAGCCAAGACCGAGGGTGCTACGAGCAGTACTTC. It codes for CASSQDRGCYEQYF.

About this clonotype itself: A much larger clone is a single base away; this may be a read error. The chain carries TRBV24-1 and TRBJ2-5; 11 nucleotides match TRBD1. The junction had 3 bases not matched to a gene; V was cut back by 5 bases and J by 5 bases. The CDR3 sequence is 14 residues long. Looked up from germline, CDR1 is KGHDR and CDR2 is SFDVKD. CDR3 protein: CATSGGQGAETQYF. Here the CDR3 DNA reads TGTGCCACCAGTGGAGGACAGGGGGCGGAGACCCAGTACTTC.

A word on this clonotype: At one of its ends the junction is not consistent with the germline gene, which may arise from a read error. The chain employs TRBV7-9 and TRBJ1-1; D gene uncertain. CDR3 length: 14 amino acids. Germline lookup yields CDR1 SEHNR and CDR2 FQNEAQ (reference sequence). CDR3 DNA: TGTGCCAGCACCACAGTATCCCTGAACACTGAAGTTTTCTTT. It encodes CASTTVSLNTEVFF.

With respect to this clonotype: The junction differs from germline at one of its ends, possibly a read error. V usage is TRBV10-1 and J usage is TRBJ2-3; D gene unclear. Per the germline V gene, CDR1 is WNHNN and CDR2 is SYGVQD (reference sequence). The CDR3 totals 13 residues. CDR3 DNA sequence: TGCGCAAGCATCGAGGCGGGCACAGATACGCAGTATTTT. Protein: CASIEAGTDTQYF.

This chain joins TRBV29-1 and TRBJ2-1, with D perhaps TRBD2 (5 bases). Looked up from germline, CDR1 is SQVTM and CDR2 is ANQGSEA. The V and J ends lost 4 bases and 7 bases respectively, with 14 bases between them. The CDR3 runs 13 residues. CDR3 nucleotide sequence: TGCAGCGTTGCACCCCGGAGGAGTAATGAGCAGTTCTTC. This encodes CSVAPRRSNEQFF.

The rearrangement links TRBV6-5 to TRBJ2-7; 10 bases are shared with TRBD2. Looked up from germline, CDR1 is MNHEY and CDR2 is SVGAGI. Trimming cost V 5 bases and J 4 bases; bases outside gene matches: 8. The CDR3 contains 15 residues. The CDR3 DNA is TGTGCCAGCAGTACGGGACTAGCGCACAGTTACGAGCAGTACTTC. This gives the protein CASSTGLAHSYEQYF.

The CDR3 nucleotides are TGTGCCAGCAGTCCTATCGTGACCAACTACGAGCAGTACTTC. Amino acid sequence: CASSPIVTNYEQYF. The chain has TRBV11-2 and TRBJ2-7; D is undetermined. The germline V gene encodes CDR1 SGHAT and CDR2 FQNNGV. The germline V and J ends were trimmed by 6 bases and 3 bases, with 15 bases remaining between them. The CDR3 totals 14 residues.

A word on this clonotype: A single base separates this from a much larger clone, so it may be a read error. Without the conserved terminal phenylalanine or tryptophan, this CDR3 likely stems from a read error. The J gene is TRBJ1-1, the V gene TRBV20-1, with D perhaps TRBD1 (5 bases). The CDR3 runs 14 residues. Trimming took 3 bases from V and 2 from J, leaving 13 bases between them. Per the germline V gene, CDR1 is DFQATT and CDR2 is SNEGSKA (reference sequence). CDR3 loop: CSARVGRGNTEAFL. The CDR3 DNA sequence: TGCAGTGCTAGGGTCGGTAGGGGTAACACTGAAGCTTTCTTA.

The CDR3 region is CASILWGHGTETQFF. CDR3 coding DNA: TGTGCCAGTATCTTATGGGGACACGGCACAGAGACCCAGTTCTTC. The V and J genes are TRBV7-9 and TRBJ2-5; the D gene is possibly TRBD1 (6 bases). Near its end, the DNA agrees better with TRBJ2-1, so the J call may be wrong. Germline V CDR1 and CDR2: SEHNR, FQNEAQ (reference sequence). The CDR3 sequence is 15 residues long.